The clone carrying this TCR beta chain has a count of ten or more. As yet, its antigen is unknown. This CDR3 spans 13 amino acids. Between the trimmed V and J ends, which lost 6 bases and 7 bases, there was a span of 10 bases. In TCRdb, the RT-PCR reads were re-called with MiXCR into one record per CDR3 protein. The repertoire holds under 950,000 distinct CDR3 sequences, 21% seen once, with roughly 10% in the top ten. The sample is drawn from a study of response to subunit inactivated influenza vaccine. General study findings and limits: The authors put forward the suggestion that each seasonal influenza vaccination may bring in only a limited number of new T cells.

V usage is TRBV12-3 or TRBV12-4 and J usage is TRBJ2-6, with D uncertain. The input for sequencing was PBMCs from blood, taken 5 days after vaccination. This receptor was obtained from a man aged 45-60 years who received an inactivated influenza vaccine. CDR3 loop: CASSRPSANVLTF. For the CDR3, the DNA is TGTGCCAGCAGCCGTCCTTCCGCCAACGTCCTGACTTTC.